This T cell receptor beta chain is drawn from a study of blood T cell repertoires in COVID-19. Overall study context: Specimens from acute and convalescent COVID-19 originated in the United States, Italy and Spain. PBMCs, B-cell-depleted T cells, or T cells were the source of the cDNA or gDNA that made up the material.

The germline V gene has CDR1 GTSNPN and CDR2 SVGIG (reference sequence). V shed 1 base and J shed 4 bases, with 13 bases lying between them. This CDR3 region has 14 residues. In the authors' methods: Amplified reference gene primers provided the basis for estimating nucleated cell counts. The method was immunoSEQ multiplex PCR; TCRdb's version includes in-frame clones alone and lacks a portion of them. That table furnishes V, J and clone size, whereas the DNA furnished D and trimming. The sample records around 150,000 clones, almost 80% being singletons. The TCR sequence derives from a man aged 55-75 years who had recovered from COVID-19. The rearrangement joins TRBV30 to TRBJ1-1, with a possible D match to TRBD1 (5 bases). Sequenced sample: peripheral blood. The CDR3 here is CAWSALGGGTEAFF. CDR3 nucleotides: TGTGCCTGGAGTGCCTTGGGGGGGGGCACTGAAGCTTTCTTT.